The sequence of this T cell receptor beta chain was determined in a study of siplizumab effects on memory and regulatory T cells. Each sample yielded about 9.2 x 10^4 assayed TCR templates. Profiled with immunoSEQ multiplex PCR; TCRdb holds only in-frame clones, not every one. The sample comprises over 90,000 clones, approximately 90% of which are singletons, and 1.1% rests with the top ten. General study findings and limits: Naive T cells appeared more varied than memory cells and looked like key alloresponse contributors. It was never confirmed that proliferating Tregs from siplizumab cultures were suppressive. Siplizumab gave mappable alloreactive CD4+ clones an average Treg-derived fraction of approximately 64%, against over 25% in controls.

To note about this clone: Its antigen is undetermined.

The ends lost 3 bases at V and 2 bases at J; junction bases unmatched: 5. CDR1 is MGHRA and CDR2 is YSYEKL in the germline V gene. This CDR3 has 16 residues. The sequence derives from a human donor in good health. Sequenced material: CD4+ T cells sorted from blood. The rearrangement uses TRBV4-1 and TRBJ2-3, with TRBD2 matching 10 bases. The CDR3 region has the DNA TGCGCCAGCAGCCATGTAGCGGGAGGAGTCACAGATACGCAGTATTTT. Its protein is CASSHVAGGVTDTQYF.